This T cell receptor beta chain derives from a study of blood T cell repertoires in COVID-19. Trimming stripped 0 bases from V and 0 bases from J, with 9 bases between. Germline V gene lookup returns CDR1 LNHNV and CDR2 YYDKDF (reference sequence). The CDR3 has 15 residues. In the original workflow: Reference gene primer amplification yielded estimated nucleated cell counts. Clones were read by immunoSEQ multiplex PCR, and TCRdb kept only the in-frame ones, dropping some. The V and J calls and the clone size are those of that table, but D and trimming were determined from the DNA. The repertoire holds approximately 330,000 clones, 86% seen once, with approximately 4% in the top ten.

Sequencing input: PBMCs or T cells enriched from blood (not recorded which). This TCR derives from a woman aged 40 to 50 with acute COVID-19. This rearrangement joins TRBV15 to TRBJ2-7; D not certain. CDR3 sequence (DNA): TGTGCCACCAGCAGAGAAGGTAGCAGCTCCTACGAGCAGTACTTC. Its translation is CATSREGSSSYEQYF.